This TCR beta chain was identified during a study of cytomegalovirus exposure and HLA in healthy donors. This clone was counted a few times. Both 60 Vbeta primers and 13 Jbeta primers went into the PCR. Data came from immunoSEQ multiplex PCR; TCRdb stores just in-frame clones and leaves some out. The data contain 65,000 or so clones, more than 75% of them singletons. CDR1 SGHRS and CDR2 YFSETQ come from the germline V gene. The CDR3 contains 14 residues. V dropped 4 bases and J dropped 0 bases, with 10 bases sitting between them. The chain uses TRBV5-1 and TRBJ1-1; D is possibly TRBD1 (6 bases). The material sequenced was PBMCs. This clonotype was sampled from a girl under 18 in good health and CMV-seropositive. In DNA, the CDR3 is TGCGCCAGCAGCGCGGACAGCATGAACACTGAAGCTTTCTTT. Its translation is CASSADSMNTEAFF.